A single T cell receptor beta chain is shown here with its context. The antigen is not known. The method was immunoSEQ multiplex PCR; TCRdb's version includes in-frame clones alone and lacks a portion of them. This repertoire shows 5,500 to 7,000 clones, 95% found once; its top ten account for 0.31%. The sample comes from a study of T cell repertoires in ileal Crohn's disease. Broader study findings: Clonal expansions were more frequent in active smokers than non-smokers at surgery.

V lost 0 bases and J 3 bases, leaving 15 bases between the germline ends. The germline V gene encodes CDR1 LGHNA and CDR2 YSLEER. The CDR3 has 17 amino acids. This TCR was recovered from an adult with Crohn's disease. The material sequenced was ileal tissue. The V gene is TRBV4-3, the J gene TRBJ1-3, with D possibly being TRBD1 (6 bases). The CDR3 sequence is CASSQDRGGFGGNTIYF. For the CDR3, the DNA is TGCGCCAGCAGCCAAGATAGAGGGGGTTTCGGTGGAAACACCATATATTTT.